The rows below give T cell receptor beta chains drawn from one sample of a study of cytomegalovirus exposure and HLA in healthy donors. Clones were read by immunoSEQ multiplex PCR, and TCRdb kept only the in-frame ones, dropping some. The sample includes hundreds of thousands of clones, roughly 80% of them seen just once. The source material was PBMCs. The receptors originated from a man between 40 and 49 years old in good health and CMV-seronegative. Both conserved end residues are part of each CDR3. Fields, in order: clone size, CDR3 length, V gene, J gene, D gene, CDR3 protein, CDR3 DNA. D genes are given only for firm matches. Clone size appears in some rows only: once, few, many, or a class for an expanded clone.

>-|13|TRBV19|TRBJ2-7|-
CASSIEGGRTQYF
TGTGCCAGTAGTATAGAGGGGGGGCGTACGCAGTACTTC
>few|15|TRBV5-1|TRBJ1-1|TRBD1
CASSYRTGGNTEAFF
TGCGCCAGCAGCTATCGGACAGGGGGGAACACTGAAGCTTTCTTT
>-|11|TRBV20-1|TRBJ2-7|-
CSARNRDEQYF
TGCAGTGCTAGAAACAGGGACGAGCAGTACTTC
>once|15|TRBV2|TRBJ2-2|TRBD1
CASTEQGAGTGELFF
TGTGCCAGCACGGAGCAGGGGGCGGGCACCGGGGAGCTGTTTTTT
>-|14|TRBV5-6|TRBJ2-1|-
CASSPGHFYNEQFF
TGTGCCAGCAGCCCGGGACACTTCTACAATGAGCAGTTCTTC
>-|18|TRBV9|TRBJ1-1|TRBD1
CASSVRPDRDLDYTEAFF
TGTGCCAGCAGCGTAAGACCAGACAGGGACTTGGACTACACTGAAGCTTTCTTT
>-|13|TRBV7-2|TRBJ2-7|-
CASSATGSREQYF
TGTGCCAGCAGCGCTACCGGGTCGAGGGAGCAGTACTTC
>-|15|TRBV14|TRBJ2-3|TRBD2
CASSQDRGDTDTQYF
TGTGCCAGCAGCCAAGATCGGGGGGACACAGATACGCAGTATTTT
>-|15|TRBV6-5|TRBJ1-4|TRBD1
CASSYGRGRNEKLFF
TGTGCCAGCAGTTACGGCAGGGGGCGAAATGAAAAACTGTTTTTT
>-|10|TRBV19|TRBJ2-2|-
CATSSGELFF
TGTGCCACCTCCTCCGGGGAGCTGTTTTTT
>-|15|TRBV6-5|TRBJ2-3|TRBD1
CASGLQGPLTDTQYF
TGTGCCAGCGGATTACAGGGGCCTCTCACAGATACGCAGTATTTT
>-|19|TRBV4-3|TRBJ2-2|TRBD2
CASSQDTLAGAVNTGELFF
TGCGCCAGCAGCCAAGATACACTAGCGGGGGCCGTAAACACCGGGGAGCTGTTTTTT
>-|15|TRBV6-1|TRBJ1-1|-
CASREAPGGGAEAFF
TGTGCCAGCAGGGAGGCGCCAGGAGGCGGCGCTGAAGCTTTCTTT
>-|13|TRBV6-5|TRBJ1-1|TRBD1
CASSYRDSLEAFF
TGTGCCAGCAGTTACCGGGACAGCCTTGAAGCTTTCTTT
>-|13|TRBV5-4|TRBJ2-1|TRBD2
CASSSGLVDEQFF
TGTGCCAGCAGCTCCGGACTAGTGGATGAGCAGTTCTTC
>-|18|TRBV27|TRBJ2-7|-
CASSLSVMVEGGPYEQYF
TGTGCCAGCAGTTTATCGGTGATGGTGGAGGGAGGACCCTACGAGCAGTACTTC
>once|15|TRBV7-8|TRBJ1-4|-
CASSLVPISGEKLFF
TGTGCCAGCAGCCTGGTCCCTATTAGCGGTGAAAAACTGTTTTTT